The 19 T cell receptor beta chains given below trace back to one sample, sequenced in a study of CD8+ T cells in alopecia areata. RNA was extracted and reverse transcribed into cDNA as the sequencing template. The method was immunoSEQ multiplex PCR; TCRdb's version includes in-frame clones alone and lacks a portion of them. Of some 200,000 clones in the sample, approximately 60% were seen once. Documented treatment: oral pan-JAK inhibitor, 5-10 mg twice daily. Sequenced material: CD4+ T cells sorted from blood, taken at week 4, from a patient treated with tofacitinib. The source is a human donor with alopecia areata.

This clone was observed a handful of times. The V call is TRBV4-2, the J call TRBJ1-6, with 7 positions matching TRBD1. The CDR3 totals 14 residues. Germline-derived CDR1 and CDR2 are LGHNA and YNFKEQ. V was pared by 1 base and J by 9 bases, with 3 bases of the junction left unmatched. CDR3 loop: CASSQARGSSPLHF. The DNA of the CDR3 is TGTGCCAGCAGCCAAGCCAGGGGGAGTTCACCCCTCCACTTT.

This clone has more than one count but fewer than ten. The chain couples TRBV19 to TRBJ1-5, with a tentative D call TRBD1 (6 bases). The CDR3 length is 15 residues. Trimming took off 3 bases at V and 0 bases at J, with 9 bases between the two ends. Germline V gene data show CDR1 as LNHDA and CDR2 as SQIVND (reference sequence). The CDR3 loop reads CASSIGQNSNQPQHF. The DNA for the CDR3 is TGTGCCAGTAGTATTGGACAGAATAGCAATCAGCCCCAGCATTTT.

The V gene is TRBV5-4, the J gene TRBJ2-5; the D gene is possibly TRBD1 (5 bases). Germline assignment: CDR1 SGHNT and CDR2 YYREEE (reference sequence). The CDR3 has 14 residues. The V gene lost 1 base and the J gene lost 1 base, with 8 bases spanning the gap. This CDR3 is CASSLPQGQETQYF. The CDR3 DNA reads TGTGCCAGCAGCTTGCCGCAGGGCCAAGAGACCCAGTACTTC.

This clone has more than one count but fewer than ten. The CDR3 sequence is CATYTGFNTEAFF. In DNA form, the CDR3 reads TGTGCCACCTATACAGGGTTTAACACTGAAGCTTTCTTT. This rearrangement joins TRBV28 to TRBJ1-1, with D possibly matching TRBD1 (6 bases). The V gene lost 10 bases and the J gene lost 2 bases, with 14 bases spanning the gap. CDR3 size: 13 residues. Germline V gives CDR1 MDHEN, CDR2 SYDVKM.

This clone was recorded a few times. This chain joins TRBV29-1 and TRBJ1-2; 8 nucleotides line up with TRBD1. This CDR3 contains 12 residues. Germline lookup yields CDR1 SQVTM and CDR2 ANQGSEA. Unmatched junction bases numbered 7, after V lost 5 bases and J lost 8 bases. The CDR3 here is CSVYEQGDGYTF. CDR3 sequence (DNA): TGCAGCGTTTACGAACAGGGGGACGGCTACACCTTC.

J is TRBJ1-2 and V is TRBV5-4; 9 nucleotides agree with TRBD1. The CDR3 covers 14 residues. CDR1 and CDR2 (germline): SGHNT, YYREEE (reference sequence). V dropped 5 bases and J dropped 8; count of bases not matched to a gene: 10. The CDR3 loop reads CASRITGGARGYTF. For the CDR3, the DNA is TGTGCCAGCAGGATTACAGGGGGCGCGAGGGGCTACACCTTC.

J is TRBJ2-3 and V is TRBV7-3; TRBD1 agrees at 7 bases. The V gene end was trimmed by 5 bases and the J gene end by 8 bases; junction bases not matched to a gene: 7. The germline V gene has CDR1 SGHTA and CDR2 FQGTGA. This CDR3 comprises 13 residues. The CDR3 region is CASSPRTGSTQYF. The CDR3 region has the DNA TGTGCCAGCAGCCCCAGGACAGGTTCTACGCAGTATTTT.

A note on this clone: A much bigger clone sits one base away, suggesting this may be a read error. V is TRBV25-1 and J is TRBJ1-6; 8 nucleotides agree with TRBD1. The CDR3 contains 13 residues. With V trimmed by 6 bases and J by 7 bases, 2 bases remained unmatched. Germline CDR1 and CDR2: MGHDK and SYGVNS. The CDR3 region is CASRDRENSPLHF. For the CDR3, the DNA is TGTGCCAGCAGGGACAGGGAGAATTCACCCCTCCACTTT.

About this clone: Distinct nucleotide sequences in the sample also encode this CDR3. This chain uses TRBV25-1 with TRBJ2-3; D unclear. Germline V lookup: CDR1 MGHDK, CDR2 SYGVNS. The V end lost 5 bases, the J end lost 3 bases, and 6 bases lay between the germline ends. CDR3 length equals 12 residues. The CDR3 protein is CASSRGTDTQYF. The CDR3 DNA sequence: TGTGCCAGCAGTCGAGGAACAGATACGCAGTATTTT.

The genes are TRBV5-6 and TRBJ1-6; 8 positions match TRBD1. Germline trimming cut 0 bases from V and 7 bases from J; bases unmatched to any gene: 12. The CDR3 runs to 18 residues. Germline lookup yields CDR1 SGHDT and CDR2 YYEEEE. The CDR3 region is CASSLEFRTGLRNSPLHF. DNA of the CDR3: TGTGCCAGCAGCTTGGAGTTTAGGACAGGGTTAAGGAATTCACCCCTCCACTTT.

The gene calls are TRBV15 and TRBJ2-1; D may match TRBD1 or TRBD2 (5 bases each). Trimming stripped 0 bases from V and 7 bases from J, with 13 bases between. The germline V gene encodes CDR1 LNHNV and CDR2 YYDKDF (reference sequence). This CDR3 has 15 amino acids. The DNA of the CDR3 is TGTGCCACCAGCAGAGATCCCCAGGGCGGGAATGAGCAGTTCTTC. It is translated as CATSRDPQGGNEQFF.

The chain recombines TRBV6-1 with TRBJ2-2; D perhaps matches TRBD2 (6 bases). The CDR3 length is 15 residues. Trimming shortened V by 10 bases and J by 1 base, and 16 bases separated the two germline ends. Germline lookup yields CDR1 MNHNS and CDR2 SASEGT. Here the CDR3 reads CATPKAEGNTGELFF. In DNA form, the CDR3 reads TGTGCCACCCCAAAGGCGGAGGGGAACACCGGGGAGCTGTTTTTT.

The V call is TRBV29-1, the J call TRBJ1-1; possible D gene TRBD1, 6 bases. The ends were cut back, 5 bases at V and 1 base at J, with 8 bases in the middle. The CDR3 is 12 amino acids. The germline CDR1 and CDR2 sequences are SQVTM and ANQGSEA. CDR3 bases: TGCAGCGTTTGGGACAAGAACACTGAAGCTTTCTTT. Protein sequence: CSVWDKNTEAFF.

This clone was counted only a few times. V and J are TRBV30 and TRBJ1-6; D is possibly TRBD1 (5 bases). CDR1 and CDR2 (germline): GTSNPN, SVGIG (reference sequence). V dropped 4 bases and J dropped 2 bases, with 12 bases sitting between them. The CDR3 length is 15 residues. The CDR3 loop is CAWKYEGPYNSPLHF. CDR3 DNA sequence: TGTGCCTGGAAGTATGAGGGACCCTATAATTCACCCCTCCACTTT.

J is TRBJ2-1 and V is TRBV29-1; D might be TRBD2 (6 bases). The CDR3 runs 13 residues. Germline loops: CDR1 SQVTM, CDR2 ANQGSEA. V dropped 3 bases and J dropped 9 bases, with 15 bases sitting between them. The chain's CDR3 is CSVERGQGTEQFF. For the CDR3, the DNA is TGCAGCGTTGAGCGGGGCCAGGGCACTGAGCAGTTCTTC.

The chain links TRBV14 to TRBJ1-2; TRBD1 might be the D (5 bases). Germline V lookup: CDR1 SGHDN, CDR2 FVKESK. The CDR3 has 14 amino acids. V dropped 1 base and J dropped 2 bases, with 8 bases sitting between them. The CDR3 loop is CASSQGRGNYGYTF. For the CDR3, the DNA is TGTGCCAGCAGCCAAGGTCGGGGGAACTATGGCTACACCTTC.

V usage is TRBV28 and J usage is TRBJ1-6; TRBD1 matches 7 bases. The CDR3 is 13 amino acids. Germline CDR1 MDHEN, CDR2 SYDVKM. J lost 10 bases, V lost 6 bases, and 6 bases had no gene match. As DNA, the CDR3 is TGTGCCAGCAGCCAGGGGGGACGATCACCCCTCCACTTT. This codes for CASSQGGRSPLHF.

This clone was counted a few times. The CDR3 sequence is CASRKTGGDQPQHF. CDR3 DNA sequence: TGTGCCAGTAGAAAGACAGGGGGGGATCAGCCCCAGCATTTT. The V and J genes are TRBV19 and TRBJ1-5; 9 bases map to TRBD1. Germline V gene sequence: CDR1 LNHDA, CDR2 SQIVND (reference sequence). The CDR3 contains 14 residues. V gave up 6 bases and J gave up 5 bases; unmatched junction bases: 5.

This chain uses TRBV5-6 with TRBJ1-2; 7 nucleotides match TRBD1. Germline V gene data show CDR1 as SGHDT and CDR2 as YYEEEE. The V gene end was trimmed by 8 bases and the J gene end by 4 bases; junction bases not matched to a gene: 8. The CDR3 runs 13 residues. The DNA for the CDR3 is TGTGCCAGTGGGAAGTGGACAGGCTATGGCTACACCTTC. Translating gives CASGKWTGYGYTF.